A single sample is the source of the 8 T cell receptor beta chains below, sequenced in a study of tumor and adjacent non-tumor tissue in lung cancer. The library came from three nested PCR rounds adapted from ARM-PCR protocols. One entry per CDR3 protein, called by TCRdb with MiXCR from the multiplex PCR reads. The sample carries some 74,000 distinct CDR3 sequences, just under 75% recorded once. The template was RNA from unsorted bulk tissue. What was sequenced was lung tumor tissue. All receptors come from a woman in her 40s with non-small cell lung cancer.

This chain links TRBV6-5 with TRBJ1-2; weak D call: TRBD1 (6 bases). From germline, CDR1 is MNHEY and CDR2 SVGAGI. V was clipped by 9 bases and J by 8 bases, with 22 bases between them. This CDR3 region has 14 residues. The CDR3: CASNRPGFGGGYTF. For the CDR3, the DNA is TGTGCCAGTAACCGCCCCGGGTTTGGGGGCGGCTACACCTTC.

The chain uses TRBV12-5 and TRBJ2-7, with 9 bases identical to TRBD2. This CDR3 contains 15 residues. V lost 6 bases to trimming and J lost 5 bases; unmatched junction nucleotides: 11. Germline CDR1 and CDR2: LGHNT and FRNRAP. In nucleotides, the CDR3 is TGTGCTAGTGGACGCCCGCGGGAGGGCTCACACGAGCAGTACTTC. Residues: CASGRPREGSHEQYF.

A note on this clonotype: An end of the junction does not agree with germline; a read error may underlie this. The rearrangement uses TRBV4-2 and TRBJ2-3; the D is unclear. The CDR3 is made up of 13 amino acids. CDR1 LGHNA and CDR2 YNFKEQ come from the germline V gene. CDR3 DNA: TGTGTCAGCAGCCAAGAATTGGCAGATATGCAGTATTTT. Translated, it gives CVSSQELADMQYF.

Of note for this clonotype: One end of the junction does not line up with germline, which may come from a read error. The chain couples TRBV6-2 or TRBV6-3 to TRBJ1-1; the match to TRBD1 covers 12 bases. This CDR3 spans 14 amino acids. Germline CDR1 MNHEY, CDR2 SVGEGT. The DNA of the CDR3 is TGTACCAGCAGTTACGGGACAGGGGGCACTGAAGTTTTCTTT. As protein: CTSSYGTGGTEVFF.

As concerns this clonotype: It may be a read error: a sequence one base away is much more abundant. The V and J genes are TRBV29-1 and TRBJ1-1, with no clear D. Germline-derived CDR1 and CDR2 are SQVTM and ANQGSEA. V was cut by 1 base and J by 1 base, with 7 bases left in between. This CDR3 region has 13 residues. The CDR3 region has the DNA TGCAGCGTTGAAGCCCGGGGGAACACTGAAGCTTTCTTT. This encodes CSVEARGNTEAFF. Combining the CDR3 with reference TRBV29-1 and TRBJ1-1 gives the whole variable domain SAVISQKPSRDICQRGTSLTIQCQVDSQVTMMFWYRQQPGQSLTLIATANQGSEATYESGFVIDKFPISRPNLTFSTLTVSNMSPEDSSIYLCSVEARGNTEAFFGQGTRLTVV.

The table lists this clonotype with a few counts. This may be a read error: a much more frequent sequence differs by one nucleotide. The V gene is TRBV2, the J gene TRBJ2-1; D not certain. Germline CDR1 is SNHLY and CDR2 is FYNNEI. The CDR3 spans 12 residues. CDR3 nucleotides: TGTGCCAGCCCGGATGGAGTCAATGAGCAGATCTTC. Amino acid sequence: CASPDGVNEQIF.

This clonotype was recorded many times. This chain joins TRBV4-2 and TRBJ2-3; 12 bases fit TRBD2. Germline loops: CDR1 LGHNA, CDR2 YNFKEQ. J gave up 1 base and V 1 base, and 12 bases lay outside the gene matches. The CDR3 totals 20 residues. The CDR3 sequence is CASSQVLASGGADGTDTQYF. The DNA of the CDR3 is TGTGCCAGCAGCCAAGTTCTGGCTAGCGGGGGGGCGGACGGCACAGATACGCAGTATTTT.

There are many counts of this clonotype. V is TRBV5-1 and J is TRBJ2-7; D perhaps matches TRBD2 (6 bases). Germline V gene sequence: CDR1 SGHRS, CDR2 YFSETQ. CDR3 length: 13 amino acids. Trimming cost V 5 bases and J 3 bases, with 12 bases left between them. Here the CDR3 DNA reads TGCGCCAGCAGTTCGGGACTTAACTACGAGCAGTACTTC. Its protein is CASSSGLNYEQYF.